What follows are 12 T cell receptor beta chains derived from one specimen sequenced in a study of blood T cell repertoires in COVID-19. Some clones are missing from TCRdb's copy, which holds only in-frame ones; the method was immunoSEQ multiplex PCR. Here the sample spans roughly 96,000 clones, roughly four fifths being singletons. Sequencing input: peripheral blood. The receptors were gathered from a man in his sixties with acute or convalescent COVID-19.

This clone was seen a single time. V is TRBV28 and J is TRBJ1-1; TRBD1 might be the D (6 bases). This CDR3 comprises 15 residues. Germline CDR1 reads MDHEN; CDR2 reads SYDVKM. Trimming stripped 6 bases from V and 6 bases from J, with 20 bases between. CDR3 loop: CASRAPSGALPEAFF. The CDR3 DNA is TGTGCCAGCAGAGCCCCGTCAGGGGCGCTGCCTGAAGCTTTCTTT. Filled out from reference TRBV28 and TRBJ1-1, the complete variable domain reads DVKVTQSSRYLVKRTGEKVFLECVQDMDHENMFWYRQDPGLGLRLIYFSYDVKMKEKGDIPEGYSVSREKKERFSLILESASTNQTSMYLCASRAPSGALPEAFFGQGTRLTVV.

J is TRBJ1-1 and V is TRBV11-2, with 7 bases identical to TRBD1. Germline CDR1 and CDR2: SGHAT and FQNNGV. The ends lost 5 bases at V and 0 bases at J; junction bases unmatched: 3. There are 14 residues in the CDR3. The CDR3 reads CASSIGTVNTEAFF. The CDR3 DNA reads TGTGCCAGCAGCATCGGGACAGTGAACACTGAAGCTTTCTTT.

The J gene is TRBJ1-1, the V gene TRBV27, with D possibly being TRBD1 (6 bases). The V end lost 5 bases, the J end lost 6 bases, and 13 bases lay between the germline ends. This CDR3 is 13 amino acids long. Germline CDR1 MNHEY, CDR2 SMNVEV (reference sequence). The CDR3 protein is CASSRAGDPEAFF. The CDR3 DNA reads TGTGCCAGCAGTAGAGCAGGGGATCCTGAAGCTTTCTTT.

The chain has TRBV5-6 and TRBJ2-3; TRBD2 matches 8 bases. This CDR3 is 17 amino acids long. Trimming at V came to 2 bases and at J to 0 bases, leaving 8 bases not matched to a gene. The germline gives CDR1 SGHDT, CDR2 YYEEEE. CDR3 sequence (DNA): TGTGCCAGCAGCTTAGGGCGGGGGGCTTCTAGCACAGATACGCAGTATTTT. Translating it yields CASSLGRGASSTDTQYF.

In this sample, this clone turned up once. The chain couples TRBV9 to TRBJ2-1; TRBD2 matches at 8 bases. Germline V gives CDR1 SGDLS, CDR2 YYNGEE. With 0 bases clipped from V and 1 base from J, the junction kept 3 bases outside the gene matches. This CDR3 comprises 16 residues. The CDR3 nucleotides read TGTGCCAGCAGCGTAGGAGCGGGGGTTTCCTACAATGAGCAGTTCTTC. Amino acids: CASSVGAGVSYNEQFF.

This CDR3 reads CASSLEGGRSYEQYF. In nucleotides, the CDR3 is TGTGCCAGCAGCTTAGAAGGGGGCCGGTCCTACGAGCAGTACTTC. This chain connects TRBV11-2 to TRBJ2-7; TRBD1 aligns across 7 bases. This CDR3 is built from 15 residues. Germline CDR1 SGHAT, CDR2 FQNNGV. J lost 1 base, V lost 0 bases, and 3 bases had no gene match.

The chain joins TRBV27 to TRBJ2-5; 8 bases map to TRBD1. CDR3 size: 12 residues. J lost 5 bases, V lost 7 bases, and 3 bases had no gene match. Germline lookup yields CDR1 MNHEY and CDR2 SMNVEV (reference sequence). The CDR3 here is CASTTGGETQYF. The CDR3 region has the DNA TGTGCCAGCACTACAGGGGGGGAGACCCAGTACTTC.

In its sample, this clone was seen many times. V and J are TRBV27 and TRBJ2-2; the match to TRBD1 covers 8 bases. The junction had 12 bases not matched to a gene; V was cut back by 6 bases and J by 6 bases. The CDR3 has 16 residues. From germline, CDR1 is MNHEY and CDR2 SMNVEV (reference sequence). The CDR3 spells CASRRLDRAIAGELFF. The CDR3, as DNA: TGTGCCAGCAGAAGACTGGACAGGGCGATAGCCGGGGAGCTGTTTTTT.

The chain links TRBV11-3 to TRBJ1-2; D is unclear. This CDR3 has 16 residues. V dropped 5 bases and J dropped 1 base, with 17 bases sitting between them. Germline CDR1 is SGHNT and CDR2 is YENEEA. CDR3 sequence: CASSSSWRDNNYGYTF. CDR3 DNA: TGTGCCAGCAGCAGTTCGTGGCGGGATAATAACTATGGCTACACCTTC.

V usage is TRBV5-1 and J usage is TRBJ2-2, with 11 positions matching TRBD2. CDR1 SGHRS and CDR2 YFSETQ come from the germline V gene. The CDR3 runs 15 residues. Losses at the gene ends were 4 bases for V and 4 bases for J; bases not matched to a gene: 3. CDR3 sequence: CASSLGTSGTGELFF. DNA for the CDR3: TGCGCCAGCAGCCTGGGGACTAGCGGCACCGGGGAGCTGTTTTTT.

This chain uses TRBV10-3 with TRBJ1-4, with unresolved D. This CDR3 has 15 residues. Trimming removed 0 bases at V and 7 bases at J, with 12 bases between. CDR1 is ENHRY and CDR2 is SYGVKD in the germline V gene. The DNA of the CDR3 is TGTGCCATCAGTGAGTCGACGGGGTTGGGTGAAAAACTGTTTTTT. Protein: CAISESTGLGEKLFF.

The gene calls are TRBV14 and TRBJ2-1; 7 bases are a match to TRBD2. Germline lookup yields CDR1 SGHDN and CDR2 FVKESK. This CDR3 is 17 amino acids long. V trimming: 4 bases; J trimming: 5 bases; junction bases outside the gene matches: 14. CDR3 DNA sequence: TGTGCCAGCAGCCCCCTGGTTGGGCTAGCGGTGAACAATGAGCAGTTCTTC. It is translated as CASSPLVGLAVNNEQFF.